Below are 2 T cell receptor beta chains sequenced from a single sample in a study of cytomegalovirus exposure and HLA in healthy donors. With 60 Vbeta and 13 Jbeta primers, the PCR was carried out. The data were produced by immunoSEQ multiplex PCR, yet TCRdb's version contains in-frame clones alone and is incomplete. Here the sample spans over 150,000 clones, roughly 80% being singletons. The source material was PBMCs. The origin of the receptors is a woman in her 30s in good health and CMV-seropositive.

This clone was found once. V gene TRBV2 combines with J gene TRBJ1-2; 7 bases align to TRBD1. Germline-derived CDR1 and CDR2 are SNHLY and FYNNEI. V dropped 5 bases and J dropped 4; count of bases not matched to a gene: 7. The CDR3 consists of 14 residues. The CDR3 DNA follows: TGTGCCAGCAGTATGGACAGGCCAGGCTATGGCTACACCTTC. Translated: CASSMDRPGYGYTF.

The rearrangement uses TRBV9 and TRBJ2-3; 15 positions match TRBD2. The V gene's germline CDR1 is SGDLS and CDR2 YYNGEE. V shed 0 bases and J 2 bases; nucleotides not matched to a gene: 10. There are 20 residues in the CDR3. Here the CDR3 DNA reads TGTGCCAGCAGCGTAGCTACAGGGACTAGCGGGGGGTTTTCCACAGATACGCAGTATTTT. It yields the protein CASSVATGTSGGFSTDTQYF.